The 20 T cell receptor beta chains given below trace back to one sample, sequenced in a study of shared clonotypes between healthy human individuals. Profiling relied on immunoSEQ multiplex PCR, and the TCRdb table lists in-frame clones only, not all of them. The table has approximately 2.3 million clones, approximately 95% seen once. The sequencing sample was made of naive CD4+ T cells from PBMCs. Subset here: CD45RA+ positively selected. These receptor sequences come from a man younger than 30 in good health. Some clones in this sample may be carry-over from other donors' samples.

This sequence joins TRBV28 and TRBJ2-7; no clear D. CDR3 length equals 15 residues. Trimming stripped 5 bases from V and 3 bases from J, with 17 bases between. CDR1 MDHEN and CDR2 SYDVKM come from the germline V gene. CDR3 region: CASSTKLDPFYEQYF. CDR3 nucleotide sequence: TGTGCCAGCAGTACCAAACTCGATCCCTTCTACGAGCAGTACTTC.

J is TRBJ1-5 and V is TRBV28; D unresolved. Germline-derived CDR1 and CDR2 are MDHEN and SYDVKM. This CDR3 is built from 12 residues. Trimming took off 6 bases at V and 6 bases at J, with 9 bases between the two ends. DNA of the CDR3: TGTGCCAGCAGACTAACGGCTCAGCCCCAGCATTTT. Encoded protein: CASRLTAQPQHF.

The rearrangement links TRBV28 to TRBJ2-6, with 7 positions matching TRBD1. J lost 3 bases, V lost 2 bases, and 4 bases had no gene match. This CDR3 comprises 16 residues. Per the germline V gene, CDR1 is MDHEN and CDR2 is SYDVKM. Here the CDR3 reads CASSLVGGYGANVLTF. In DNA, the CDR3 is TGTGCCAGCAGTTTAGTAGGGGGCTATGGGGCCAACGTCCTGACTTTC. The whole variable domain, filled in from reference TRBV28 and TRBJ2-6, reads DVKVTQSSRYLVKRTGEKVFLECVQDMDHENMFWYRQDPGLGLRLIYFSYDVKMKEKGDIPEGYSVSREKKERFSLILESASTNQTSMYLCASSLVGGYGANVLTFGAGSRLTVL.

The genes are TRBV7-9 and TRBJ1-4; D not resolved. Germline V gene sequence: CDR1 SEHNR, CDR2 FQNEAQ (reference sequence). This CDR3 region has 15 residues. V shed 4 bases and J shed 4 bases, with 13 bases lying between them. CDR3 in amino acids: CASSSWRGFNEKLFF. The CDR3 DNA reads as TGTGCCAGCAGCTCCTGGCGGGGATTTAATGAAAAACTGTTTTTT.

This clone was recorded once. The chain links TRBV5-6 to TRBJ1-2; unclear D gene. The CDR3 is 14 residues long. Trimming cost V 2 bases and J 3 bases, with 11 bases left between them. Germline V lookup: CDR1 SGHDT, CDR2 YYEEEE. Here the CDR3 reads CASSFRLIHYGYTF. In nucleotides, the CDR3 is TGTGCCAGCAGCTTCCGGTTGATCCACTATGGCTACACCTTC.

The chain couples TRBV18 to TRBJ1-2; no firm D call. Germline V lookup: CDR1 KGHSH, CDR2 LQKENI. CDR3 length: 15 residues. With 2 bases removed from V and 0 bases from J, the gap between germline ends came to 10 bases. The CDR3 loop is CASSPSGSANYGYTF. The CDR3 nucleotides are TGTGCCAGCTCACCATCCGGATCCGCTAACTATGGCTACACCTTC.

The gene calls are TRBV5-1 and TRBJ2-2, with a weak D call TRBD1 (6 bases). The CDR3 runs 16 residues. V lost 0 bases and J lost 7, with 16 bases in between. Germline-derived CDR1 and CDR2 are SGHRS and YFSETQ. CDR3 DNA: TGCGCCAGCAGCTTGGATCCCGGGACACCCAGCGGGGAGCTGTTTTTT. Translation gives CASSLDPGTPSGELFF.

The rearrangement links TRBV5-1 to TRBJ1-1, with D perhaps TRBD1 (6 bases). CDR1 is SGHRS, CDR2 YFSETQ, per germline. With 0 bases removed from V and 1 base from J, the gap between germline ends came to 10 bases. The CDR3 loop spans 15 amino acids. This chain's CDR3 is CASSLGQVTNTEAFF. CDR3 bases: TGCGCCAGCAGCTTGGGACAGGTAACGAACACTGAAGCTTTCTTT.

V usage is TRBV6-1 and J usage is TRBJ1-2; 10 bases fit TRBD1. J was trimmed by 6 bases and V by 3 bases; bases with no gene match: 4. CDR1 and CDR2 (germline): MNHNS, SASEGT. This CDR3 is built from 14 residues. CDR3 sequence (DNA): TGTGCCAGCAGTGAGAGACAGGGGGCCAATGGCTACACCTTC. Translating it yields CASSERQGANGYTF.

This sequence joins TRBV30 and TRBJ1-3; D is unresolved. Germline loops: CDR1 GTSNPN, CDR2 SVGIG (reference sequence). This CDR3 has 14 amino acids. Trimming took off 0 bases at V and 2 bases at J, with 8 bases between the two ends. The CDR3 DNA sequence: TGTGCCTGGAGTGTACAGTATCCTGGAAACACCATATATTTT. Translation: CAWSVQYPGNTIYF.

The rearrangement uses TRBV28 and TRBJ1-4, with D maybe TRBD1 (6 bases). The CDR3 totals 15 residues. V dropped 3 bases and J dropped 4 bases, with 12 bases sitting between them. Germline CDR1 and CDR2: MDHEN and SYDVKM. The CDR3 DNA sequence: TGTGCCAGCAGTTTCCTCGGGGGGCTTAATGAAAAACTGTTTTTT. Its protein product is CASSFLGGLNEKLFF.

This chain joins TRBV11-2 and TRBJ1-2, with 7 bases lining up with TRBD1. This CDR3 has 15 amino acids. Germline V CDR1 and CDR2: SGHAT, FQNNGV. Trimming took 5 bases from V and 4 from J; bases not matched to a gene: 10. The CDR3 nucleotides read TGTGCCAGCAGCAAAACCGGGACAGAGCCCTATGGCTACACCTTC. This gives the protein CASSKTGTEPYGYTF.

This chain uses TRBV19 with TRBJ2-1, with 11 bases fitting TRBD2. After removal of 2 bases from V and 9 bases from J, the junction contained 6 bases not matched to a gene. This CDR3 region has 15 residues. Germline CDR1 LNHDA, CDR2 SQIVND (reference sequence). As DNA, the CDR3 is TGTGCCAGTAGTATATTAGCGGGAGGGCAGGGTGAGCAGTTCTTC. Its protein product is CASSILAGGQGEQFF.

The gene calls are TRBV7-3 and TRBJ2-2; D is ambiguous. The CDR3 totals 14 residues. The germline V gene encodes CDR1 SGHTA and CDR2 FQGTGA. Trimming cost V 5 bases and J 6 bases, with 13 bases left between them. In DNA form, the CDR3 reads TGTGCCAGCAGCCCTGTGTCTGTTCCCGGGGAGCTGTTTTTT. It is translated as CASSPVSVPGELFF.

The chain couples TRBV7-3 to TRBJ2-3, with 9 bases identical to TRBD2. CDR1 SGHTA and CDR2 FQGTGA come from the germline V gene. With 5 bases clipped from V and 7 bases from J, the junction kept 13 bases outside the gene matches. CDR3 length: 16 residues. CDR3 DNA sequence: TGTGCCAGCAGCCCCGGGCTAGCGGGAAACTGGAATACGCAGTATTTT. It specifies CASSPGLAGNWNTQYF.

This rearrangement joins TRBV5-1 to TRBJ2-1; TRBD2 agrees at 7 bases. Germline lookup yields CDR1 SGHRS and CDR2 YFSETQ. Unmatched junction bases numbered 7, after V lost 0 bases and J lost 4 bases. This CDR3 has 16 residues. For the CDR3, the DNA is TGCGCCAGCAGCTTGGGATCAGCGGGACCGTACAATGAGCAGTTCTTC. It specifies CASSLGSAGPYNEQFF.

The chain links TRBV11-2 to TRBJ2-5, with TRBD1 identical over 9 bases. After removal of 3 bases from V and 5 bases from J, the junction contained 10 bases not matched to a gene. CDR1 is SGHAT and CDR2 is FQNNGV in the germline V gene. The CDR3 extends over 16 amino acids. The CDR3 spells CASSLGVDRGRETQYF. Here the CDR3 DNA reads TGTGCCAGCAGCTTGGGCGTGGACAGGGGTCGGGAGACCCAGTACTTC.

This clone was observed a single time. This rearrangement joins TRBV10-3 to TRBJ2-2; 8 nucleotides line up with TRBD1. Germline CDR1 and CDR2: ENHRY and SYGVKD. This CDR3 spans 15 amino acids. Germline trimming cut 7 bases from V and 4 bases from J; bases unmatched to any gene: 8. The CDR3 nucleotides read TGTGCCATCACCCAATCGGACAGGGCCACCGGGGAGCTGTTTTTT. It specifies CAITQSDRATGELFF.

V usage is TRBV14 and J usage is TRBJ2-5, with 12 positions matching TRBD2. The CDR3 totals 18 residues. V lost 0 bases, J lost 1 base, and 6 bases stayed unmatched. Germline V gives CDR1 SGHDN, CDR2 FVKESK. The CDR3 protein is CASSQDRGLAGIQETQYF. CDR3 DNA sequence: TGTGCCAGCAGCCAAGATAGAGGACTAGCGGGGATCCAAGAGACCCAGTACTTC. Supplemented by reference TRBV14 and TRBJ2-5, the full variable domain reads EAGVTQFPSHSVIEKGQTVTLRCDPISGHDNLYWYRRVMGKEIKFLLHFVKESKQDESGMPNNRFLAERTGGTYSTLKVQPAELEDSGVYFCASSQDRGLAGIQETQYFGPGTRLLVL.

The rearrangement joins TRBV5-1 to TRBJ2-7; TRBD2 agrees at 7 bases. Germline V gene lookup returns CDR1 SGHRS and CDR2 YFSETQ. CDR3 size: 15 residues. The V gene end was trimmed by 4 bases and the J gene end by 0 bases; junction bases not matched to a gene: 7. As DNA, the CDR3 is TGCGCCAGCAGCGGTCTTGGCGGGAGCTCCTACGAGCAGTACTTC. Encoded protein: CASSGLGGSSYEQYF.